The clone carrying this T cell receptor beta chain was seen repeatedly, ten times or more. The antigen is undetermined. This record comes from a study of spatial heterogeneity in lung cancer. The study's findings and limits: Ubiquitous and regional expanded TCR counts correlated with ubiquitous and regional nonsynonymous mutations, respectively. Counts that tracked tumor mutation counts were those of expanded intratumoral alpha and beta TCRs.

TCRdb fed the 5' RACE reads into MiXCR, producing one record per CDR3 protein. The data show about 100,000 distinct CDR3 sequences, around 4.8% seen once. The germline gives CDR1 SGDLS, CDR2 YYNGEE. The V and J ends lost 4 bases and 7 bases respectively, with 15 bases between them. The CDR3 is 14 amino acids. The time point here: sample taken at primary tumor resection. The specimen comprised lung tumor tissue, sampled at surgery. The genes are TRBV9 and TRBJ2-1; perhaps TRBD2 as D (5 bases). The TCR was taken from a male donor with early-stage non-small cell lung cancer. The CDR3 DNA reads TGTGCCAGCAGCCACGCAAAAGCGGCAAATGAGCAGTTCTTC. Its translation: CASSHAKAANEQFF. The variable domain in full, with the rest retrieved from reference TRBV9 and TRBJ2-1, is DSGVTQTPKHLITATGQRVTLRCSPRSGDLSVYWYQQSLDQGLQFLIQYYNGEERAKGNILERFSAQQFPDLHSELNLSSLELGDSALYFCASSHAKAANEQFFGPGTRLTVL.